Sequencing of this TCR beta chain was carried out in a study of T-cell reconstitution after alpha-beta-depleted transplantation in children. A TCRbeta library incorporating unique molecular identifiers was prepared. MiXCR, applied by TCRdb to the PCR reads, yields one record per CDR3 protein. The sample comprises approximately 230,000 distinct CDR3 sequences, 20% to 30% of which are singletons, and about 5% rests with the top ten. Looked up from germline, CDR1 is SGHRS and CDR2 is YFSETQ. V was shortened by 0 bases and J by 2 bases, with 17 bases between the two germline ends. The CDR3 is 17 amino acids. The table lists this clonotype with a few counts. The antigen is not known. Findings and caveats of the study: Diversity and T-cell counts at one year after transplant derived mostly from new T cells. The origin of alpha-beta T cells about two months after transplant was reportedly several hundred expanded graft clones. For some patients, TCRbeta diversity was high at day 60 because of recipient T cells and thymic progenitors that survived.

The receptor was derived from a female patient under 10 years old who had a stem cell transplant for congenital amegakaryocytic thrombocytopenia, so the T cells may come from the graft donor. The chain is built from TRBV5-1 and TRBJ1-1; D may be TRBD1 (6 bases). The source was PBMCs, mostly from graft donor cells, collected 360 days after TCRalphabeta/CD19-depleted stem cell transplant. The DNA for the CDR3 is TGCGCCAGCAGCTTGGTGGGACAAACAACGTCTAACACTGAAGCTTTCTTT. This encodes CASSLVGQTTSNTEAFF.